Each of the 25 T cell receptor beta chains below was sequenced from the same sample in a study of shared clonotypes between healthy human individuals. Data came from immunoSEQ multiplex PCR; TCRdb stores just in-frame clones and leaves some out. The table shows around 1.1 million clones, with around 78% occurring only once. Sequencing was carried out using memory CD4+ T cells from PBMCs. Subset noted: CD45RA-negative fraction. The receptors were sampled from a man aged 18 to 30 in good health. Some clones in this sample may be carry-over from other donors' samples.

The rearrangement links TRBV18 to TRBJ2-1; the match to TRBD2 covers 13 bases. Germline values: CDR1 KGHSH, CDR2 LQKENI. After removal of 3 bases from V and 8 bases from J, the junction contained 13 bases not matched to a gene. This CDR3 region has 18 residues. The CDR3 region has the DNA TGTGCCAGCTCACCCAGGACTAGCGGGAGAGCGGGGACACATGAGCAGTTCTTC. This translates into CASSPRTSGRAGTHEQFF.

The chain combines TRBV6-1 with TRBJ1-1; no clear D gene. The length of the CDR3 is 11 residues. The germline V and J ends were trimmed by 5 bases and 6 bases, with 7 bases remaining between them. The germline V gene has CDR1 MNHNS and CDR2 SASEGT. The CDR3 sequence: CASSYRAEAFF. The CDR3 nucleotides read TGTGCCAGCAGTTACCGCGCTGAAGCTTTCTTT.

The J gene is TRBJ1-2, the V gene TRBV6-1; D is uncertain. From germline, CDR1 is MNHNS and CDR2 SASEGT. V was shortened by 0 bases and J by 0 bases, with 8 bases between the two germline ends. The CDR3 is 15 residues long. CDR3 DNA: TGTGCCAGCAGTGAAGCGCTCCAGGCTAACTATGGCTACACCTTC. Amino acid sequence: CASSEALQANYGYTF.

V and J are TRBV7-8 and TRBJ1-1, with 7 bases lining up with TRBD1. Germline CDR1 SGHVS, CDR2 FQNEAQ. The CDR3 has 13 amino acids. Trimming cost V 5 bases and J 4 bases; bases outside gene matches: 4. The CDR3 DNA reads TGTGCCAGCAGCCCCAGGGGGGGCACTGAAGCTTTCTTT. As protein: CASSPRGGTEAFF.

The chain uses TRBV5-1 and TRBJ2-7; 7 bases are a match to TRBD2. Germline values: CDR1 SGHRS, CDR2 YFSETQ. The V gene end was trimmed by 0 bases and the J gene end by 1 base; junction bases not matched to a gene: 4. The CDR3 runs to 15 residues. The DNA for the CDR3 is TGCGCCAGCAGCTTGGAGACTAGCAGTTCCTACGAGCAGTACTTC. Translating it yields CASSLETSSSYEQYF.

V is TRBV5-8 and J is TRBJ2-3, with 7 bases aligning to TRBD2. The CDR3 runs 16 residues. Germline V gene lookup returns CDR1 SGHTS and CDR2 YDEGEE. Trimming took 4 bases from V and 6 from J; bases not matched to a gene: 14. For the CDR3, the DNA is TGTGCCAGCAGCCACTCTAGCGGACACCCGTGGGATACGCAGTATTTT. Its translation: CASSHSSGHPWDTQYF.

The rearrangement links TRBV20-1 to TRBJ1-4; D gene unclear. The CDR3 has 11 amino acids. CDR1 is DFQATT, CDR2 SNEGSKA, per germline (reference sequence). With 5 bases removed from V and 8 bases from J, the gap between germline ends came to 9 bases. The CDR3 DNA reads as TGCAGTGCTGCCCCATTGGAAAAACTGTTTTTT. Amino acid sequence: CSAAPLEKLFF.

This chain links TRBV6-5 with TRBJ1-5; D possibly corresponds to TRBD1 (6 bases). The length of the CDR3 is 15 residues. V dropped 0 bases and J dropped 5 bases, with 11 bases sitting between them. Germline-derived CDR1 and CDR2 are MNHEY and SVGAGI. This CDR3 reads CASSYSQGSHQPQHF. CDR3 sequence (DNA): TGTGCCAGCAGTTACTCCCAGGGGTCTCATCAGCCCCAGCATTTT.

Here the CDR3 reads CASSVVTGGSYNEQFF. CDR3 nucleotide sequence: TGTGCCAGCAGCGTAGTTACAGGGGGCTCCTACAATGAGCAGTTCTTC. This chain joins TRBV9 and TRBJ2-1; the match to TRBD1 covers 8 bases. CDR3 size: 16 residues. The V gene's germline CDR1 is SGDLS and CDR2 YYNGEE. The V segment lost 0 bases and the J segment 0 bases; nucleotides outside the gene matches: 2.

The V gene is TRBV10-3, the J gene TRBJ1-1; possible D gene TRBD1, 5 bases. The CDR3 contains 16 residues. Looked up from germline, CDR1 is ENHRY and CDR2 is SYGVKD. Trimming removed 6 bases at V and 0 bases at J, with 17 bases between. The CDR3 reads CAIRAAVGVVNTEAFF. CDR3 DNA: TGTGCCATCAGGGCGGCCGTGGGGGTCGTGAACACTGAAGCTTTCTTT.

This rearrangement joins TRBV28 to TRBJ1-2; no firm D call. The CDR3 length is 13 residues. Trimming pared 7 bases from V and 4 bases from J, leaving 13 bases between. The V gene's germline CDR1 is MDHEN and CDR2 SYDVKM. CDR3 residues: CASTSQASYGYTF. The CDR3 DNA sequence: TGTGCCAGCACCTCCCAAGCGTCCTATGGCTACACCTTC.

This rearrangement joins TRBV28 to TRBJ1-1, with a weak D call TRBD1 (5 bases). The V end was cut by 7 bases, the J end by 6 bases, with 21 bases between. Germline CDR1 reads MDHEN; CDR2 reads SYDVKM. The CDR3 has 15 amino acids. The CDR3 loop is CASMGSAEGRAEAFF. CDR3 DNA sequence: TGTGCCAGCATGGGTTCGGCGGAGGGGAGGGCTGAAGCTTTCTTT.

CDR3 sequence reads: CASSRTGGIRNTEAFF. The CDR3 DNA follows: TGTGCCAGTAGTAGGACAGGGGGCATTCGGAACACTGAAGCTTTCTTT. The chain employs TRBV19 and TRBJ1-1, with 11 bases lining up with TRBD1. The germline V gene encodes CDR1 LNHDA and CDR2 SQIVND (reference sequence). This CDR3 contains 16 residues. V gave up 4 bases and J gave up 1 base; unmatched junction bases: 5.

This chain joins TRBV11-1 and TRBJ1-2; perhaps TRBD1 as D (6 bases). The CDR3 extends over 12 amino acids. CDR1 is SGHAT and CDR2 is FQDESV in the germline V gene (reference sequence). The ends were cut back, 5 bases at V and 7 bases at J, with 11 bases in the middle. The CDR3 here is CASSEQGSGYTF. CDR3 coding DNA: TGTGCCAGCAGCGAACAGGGATCTGGCTACACCTTC.

DNA for the CDR3: TGTGCCAGCAGCTTCAAGACTAGCGGGAGCACAGATACGCAGTATTTT. Translating gives CASSFKTSGSTDTQYF. The V call is TRBV5-4, the J call TRBJ2-3; 10 bases agree with TRBD2. There are 16 residues in the CDR3. Looked up from germline, CDR1 is SGHNT and CDR2 is YYREEE (reference sequence). Trimming removed 2 bases from V and 0 bases from J; junction bases left unmatched: 3.

The rearrangement uses TRBV15 and TRBJ2-1; D not certain. The CDR3 has 14 amino acids. CDR1 is LNHNV and CDR2 is YYDKDF in the germline V gene (reference sequence). The V end lost 0 bases, the J end lost 9 bases, and 12 bases lay between the germline ends. The CDR3 reads CATSRDAQMGEQFF. CDR3 DNA sequence: TGTGCCACCAGCAGAGATGCCCAGATGGGTGAGCAGTTCTTC.

The V gene is TRBV11-2, the J gene TRBJ2-1; tentative D call: TRBD2 (5 bases). The CDR3 runs 16 residues. The V gene lost 3 bases and the J gene lost 0 bases, with 12 bases spanning the gap. Germline V gene sequence: CDR1 SGHAT, CDR2 FQNNGV. The DNA of the CDR3 is TGTGCCAGCAGCTTTGGAGGCGAGAGCTCCTACAATGAGCAGTTCTTC. It translates to CASSFGGESSYNEQFF.

This clone appeared a single time. This sequence joins TRBV7-8 and TRBJ2-1; 7 bases map to TRBD2. V lost 5 bases to trimming and J lost 0 bases; unmatched junction nucleotides: 10. Germline V gene sequence: CDR1 SGHVS, CDR2 FQNEAQ. The CDR3 covers 17 residues. CDR3 in amino acids: CASSTRDYQSSYNEQFF. The CDR3 DNA sequence: TGTGCCAGCAGCACCCGGGACTACCAGAGCTCCTACAATGAGCAGTTCTTC.

The chain combines TRBV11-2 with TRBJ2-7, with D hard to call. The germline V gene encodes CDR1 SGHAT and CDR2 FQNNGV. V was clipped by 5 bases and J by 6 bases, with 11 bases between them. This CDR3 region has 12 residues. The CDR3 here is CASSRLLSEQYF. CDR3 DNA: TGTGCCAGCAGCCGCCTTCTGAGCGAGCAGTACTTC.

This clone has only a few counts. Other DNA sequences in the same sample also yield this CDR3. The chain is built from TRBV5-1 and TRBJ1-1; D not resolved. Germline lookup yields CDR1 SGHRS and CDR2 YFSETQ. The CDR3 covers 12 residues. Trimming left V 5 bases short and J 2 bases short, with 7 bases between. CDR3 sequence: CASREINTEAFF. CDR3 nucleotides: TGCGCCAGCAGGGAAATTAACACTGAAGCTTTCTTT.

This chain connects TRBV4-3 to TRBJ2-3, with 7 bases fitting TRBD2. Per germline, CDR1 LGHNA and CDR2 YSLEER. This CDR3 contains 19 residues. The V and J ends lost 0 bases and 4 bases, in that order; junction bases with no gene match: 16. The CDR3 DNA is TGCGCCAGCAGCCAAGATAAGGCGCCTAGCGGTTATCGGCCAGATACGCAGTATTTT. Amino acids: CASSQDKAPSGYRPDTQYF.

As for this clone: This could be a read error, since a much larger clone is one nucleotide away. Other nucleotide sequences from this sample produce the same CDR3. The chain uses TRBV25-1 and TRBJ1-2, with D maybe TRBD1 (5 bases). V was pared by 2 bases and J by 8 bases, with 15 bases between. This CDR3 is 14 amino acids long. The germline CDR1 and CDR2 sequences are MGHDK and SYGVNS. The CDR3 bases are TGTGCCAGCAGTGAACAGGGCAGCCTAGGCGGCTACACCTTC. Translated, it gives CASSEQGSLGGYTF.

The chain is built from TRBV15 and TRBJ1-5; D is unresolved. V gave up 0 bases and J gave up 2 bases, with 14 bases separating them. This CDR3 is 17 amino acids long. CDR1 is LNHNV and CDR2 is YYDKDF in the germline V gene (reference sequence). Here the CDR3 reads CATSRDIWKDGNQPQHF. CDR3 sequence (DNA): TGTGCCACCAGCAGAGATATCTGGAAGGATGGCAATCAGCCCCAGCATTTT. The variable domain in full, completed from reference TRBV15 and TRBJ1-5, reads DAMVIQNPRYQVTQFGKPVTLSCSQTLNHNVMYWYQQKSSQAPKLLFHYYDKDFNNEADTPDNFQSRRPNTSFCFLDIRSPGLGDTAMYLCATSRDIWKDGNQPQHFGDGTRLSIL.

The rearrangement joins TRBV6-4 to TRBJ2-1; 10 nucleotides agree with TRBD2. Germline V gene sequence: CDR1 MRHNA, CDR2 SNTAGT. V was pared by 0 bases and J by 3 bases, with 2 bases of the junction left unmatched. The CDR3 contains 16 residues. The CDR3 loop reads CASSDSLAGDYNEQFF. The CDR3 DNA reads as TGTGCCAGCAGTGACTCTCTAGCGGGAGACTACAATGAGCAGTTCTTC.

The chain uses TRBV5-1 and TRBJ1-2; 8 bases are shared with TRBD1. The CDR3 totals 15 residues. V gave up 2 bases and J gave up 7 bases; unmatched junction bases: 10. Germline CDR1 SGHRS, CDR2 YFSETQ. CDR3 DNA sequence: TGCGCCAGCAGCTTTGAGGGGACAGGAGTAGGTGGCTACACCTTC. Translation: CASSFEGTGVGGYTF. The whole variable domain, remainder taken from reference TRBV5-1 and TRBJ1-2, is KAGVTQTPRYLIKTRGQQVTLSCSPISGHRSVSWYQQTPGQGLQFLFEYFSETQRNKGNFPGRFSGRQFSNSRSEMNVSTLELGDSALYLCASSFEGTGVGGYTFGSGTRLTVV.